These 17 T cell receptor beta chains came from one sample sequenced in a study of blood T cell repertoires in COVID-19. TCRdb keeps only in-frame clones here, not all; method: immunoSEQ multiplex PCR. The profile shows around 300,000 clones, about 90% of them singletons. Sequenced: peripheral blood. Source of these receptors: a woman aged 30 to 39 with COVID-19, enrolled during active disease.

V gene TRBV5-1 combines with J gene TRBJ2-7; D perhaps matches TRBD2 (5 bases). Germline V gives CDR1 SGHRS, CDR2 YFSETQ. CDR3 length: 14 residues. Trimming took 1 base from V and 2 from J, leaving 10 bases between them. CDR3 nucleotides: TGCGCCAGCAGCTTGCTTGGGGAGACCTACGAGCAGTACTTC. Translation: CASSLLGETYEQYF. Full variable domain (rest looked up from reference TRBV5-1 and TRBJ2-7): KAGVTQTPRYLIKTRGQQVTLSCSPISGHRSVSWYQQTPGQGLQFLFEYFSETQRNKGNFPGRFSGRQFSNSRSEMNVSTLELGDSALYLCASSLLGETYEQYFGPGTRLTVT.

The rearrangement links TRBV5-1 to TRBJ1-2, with TRBD1 identical over 10 bases. Per the germline V gene, CDR1 is SGHRS and CDR2 is YFSETQ. The CDR3 covers 12 residues. V gave up 6 bases and J gave up 6 bases; unmatched junction bases: 2. The CDR3 DNA follows: TGCGCCAGCACCGGGACAGGGGATGGCTACACCTTC. Its protein is CASTGTGDGYTF.

V gene TRBV7-9 combines with J gene TRBJ2-2; TRBD1 agrees at 11 bases. Germline V CDR1 and CDR2: SEHNR, FQNEAQ (reference sequence). CDR3 length: 16 amino acids. V was pared by 4 bases and J by 6 bases, with 7 bases of the junction left unmatched. The chain's CDR3 is CASSSAGTGGPGELFF. The CDR3 DNA reads as TGTGCCAGCAGCTCCGCCGGGACAGGGGGACCCGGGGAGCTGTTTTTT.

V and J are TRBV18 and TRBJ2-7; D is unresolved. Deletions cut 2 bases from V and 0 bases from J, with 14 bases between. CDR3 length: 16 amino acids. CDR1 is KGHSH and CDR2 is LQKENI in the germline V gene. Here the CDR3 DNA reads TGTGCCAGCTCACCATCTATGGGTTTAGCCTCCTACGAGCAGTACTTC. It encodes CASSPSMGLASYEQYF.

Many counts were recorded for this clone. The chain employs TRBV7-3 and TRBJ1-1; D not resolved. V lost 3 bases, J lost 3 bases, and 5 bases lay in between. Germline V gene sequence: CDR1 SGHTA, CDR2 FQGTGA. The CDR3 extends over 12 amino acids. CDR3 sequence (DNA): TGTGCCAGCAGCTTCGGGTACACTGAAGCTTTCTTT. Residues: CASSFGYTEAFF.

The chain carries TRBV19 and TRBJ2-2; 7 bases map to TRBD1. V dropped 10 bases and J dropped 4; count of bases not matched to a gene: 15. Germline V gene sequence: CDR1 LNHDA, CDR2 SQIVND (reference sequence). This CDR3 is 16 amino acids long. The CDR3 nucleotides read TGTGCCACCTCCACTGCTTTGACAGGGTCCACCGGGGAGCTGTTTTTT. Residues: CATSTALTGSTGELFF.

This clone was detected only a few times. J is TRBJ1-2 and V is TRBV2; 8 bases are a match to TRBD1. Germline loops: CDR1 SNHLY, CDR2 FYNNEI. V was clipped by 7 bases and J by 7 bases; unmatched bases: 8. The CDR3 extends over 13 amino acids. CDR3 DNA: TGTGCCAGCACCCCAGGGGGCATCGGTGGCTACACCTTC. Amino acids: CASTPGGIGGYTF.

The chain uses TRBV7-6 and TRBJ2-5; possibly TRBD1 for D (6 bases). Germline CDR1 is SGHVS and CDR2 is FNYEAQ. V dropped 5 bases and J dropped 4 bases, with 17 bases sitting between them. CDR3 length equals 15 residues. CDR3 in DNA: TGTGCCAGCAGCCCTCTCACGCTACAGGGAGAGACCCAGTACTTC. This encodes CASSPLTLQGETQYF.

This chain connects TRBV19 to TRBJ1-1, with D possibly matching TRBD1 (5 bases). The CDR3 loop spans 14 amino acids. The germline V gene encodes CDR1 LNHDA and CDR2 SQIVND (reference sequence). Trimming removed 7 bases from V and 5 bases from J, with 17 bases in between. CDR3 in DNA: TGTGCCAGTACCACTGCGGGGGTTAGGACTGAAGCTTTCTTT. This gives the protein CASTTAGVRTEAFF.

The chain employs TRBV29-1 and TRBJ1-1, with no clear D. The CDR3 sequence is 15 residues long. Trimming took 4 bases from V and 0 from J, leaving 15 bases between them. Germline CDR1 reads SQVTM; CDR2 reads ANQGSEA. CDR3 DNA sequence: TGCAGCGTTGTCGGGGTCAGACTAATGAACACTGAAGCTTTCTTT. Amino acids: CSVVGVRLMNTEAFF.

This clone was counted only a few times. The rearrangement uses TRBV10-2 and TRBJ1-6; 10 positions agree with TRBD1. Germline CDR1 WSHSY, CDR2 SAAADI. The junction had 1 base not matched to a gene; V was cut back by 6 bases and J by 8 bases. CDR3 length equals 13 residues. CDR3: CASSGTGDSPLHF. For the CDR3, the DNA is TGCGCCAGCAGCGGGACAGGGGATTCACCCCTCCACTTT.

DNA of the CDR3: TGTGCCAGCAGCTACCGGGACAGCGCCCTCCGCGAGCAGTACTTC. It translates to CASSYRDSALREQYF. V and J are TRBV5-8 and TRBJ2-7, with 7 nucleotides matching TRBD1. This CDR3 contains 15 residues. Germline-derived CDR1 and CDR2 are SGHTS and YDEGEE. V lost 3 bases, J lost 6 bases, and 12 bases stayed unmatched. The whole variable domain, filled in from reference TRBV5-8 and TRBJ2-7, reads EAGVTQSPTHLIKTRGQQATLRCSPISGHTSVYWYQQALGLGLQFLLWYDEGEERNRGNFPPRFSGRQFPNYSSELNVNALELEDSALYLCASSYRDSALREQYFGPGTRLTVT.

V and J are TRBV11-3 and TRBJ2-2, with 7 bases identical to TRBD1. Germline V CDR1 and CDR2: SGHNT, YENEEA. J lost 3 bases, V lost 2 bases, and 3 bases had no gene match. The CDR3 is made up of 15 amino acids. CDR3 sequence (DNA): TGTGCCAGCAGCTTAAGAGGGGGCGACACCGGGGAGCTGTTTTTT. It specifies CASSLRGGDTGELFF.

The V gene is TRBV6-5, the J gene TRBJ2-1; 10 positions match TRBD1. The CDR3 extends over 15 amino acids. Germline CDR1 is MNHEY and CDR2 is SVGAGI. The V segment lost 6 bases and the J segment 6 bases; nucleotides outside the gene matches: 8. The CDR3 loop is CASRREGQGTNEQFF. The CDR3, as DNA: TGTGCCAGCAGGAGAGAGGGACAGGGGACCAATGAGCAGTTCTTC.

The chain joins TRBV7-2 to TRBJ1-2; 7 bases agree with TRBD1. Trimming removed 1 base from V and 8 bases from J; junction bases left unmatched: 7. The CDR3 contains 14 residues. The germline V gene has CDR1 SGHTA and CDR2 FQGNSA. As DNA, the CDR3 is TGTGCCAGCAGCTTAGGCCCGACAGGGCCCGGCTACACCTTC. Amino acids: CASSLGPTGPGYTF.

As for this clone: The same CDR3 also results from other DNA sequences found in this sample. The chain couples TRBV27 to TRBJ1-5, with TRBD1 matching over 7 bases. The V gene's germline CDR1 is MNHEY and CDR2 SMNVEV (reference sequence). The ends lost 5 bases at V and 2 bases at J; junction bases unmatched: 6. This CDR3 comprises 15 residues. The CDR3 reads CASSPFGTGNQPQHF. In DNA, the CDR3 is TGTGCCAGCAGTCCTTTTGGGACAGGCAATCAGCCCCAGCATTTT.

This chain links TRBV18 with TRBJ1-2, with 8 bases matching TRBD1. This CDR3 comprises 13 residues. The V and J ends lost 4 bases and 6 bases, in that order; junction bases with no gene match: 4. Germline CDR1 and CDR2: KGHSH and LQKENI. The CDR3 reads CASSLGQGNGYTF. CDR3 in DNA: TGTGCCAGCTCACTCGGACAGGGTAATGGCTACACCTTC.